Each of the 9 T cell receptor beta chains below was sequenced from the same sample in a study of T cell responses to AZD1222 COVID-19 vaccine. Sequenced by immunoSEQ multiplex PCR; TCRdb stores in-frame clones only, minus some. The sample comprises approximately 56,000 clones, 70% to 90% of which are singletons, and about 16% rests with the top ten. Specimen: peripheral blood, collected on day 0 of AZD1222 vaccination. These receptors all come from an adult in good health.

CDR3 loop: CASSPLTGPHEQYF. In nucleotides, the CDR3 is TGTGCCAGCAGTCCACTAACAGGGCCACACGAGCAGTACTTC. The rearrangement links TRBV27 to TRBJ2-7; D possibly corresponds to TRBD1 (6 bases). The ends were cut back, 5 bases at V and 5 bases at J, with 16 bases in the middle. The CDR3 has 14 residues. Germline V gives CDR1 MNHEY, CDR2 SMNVEV (reference sequence).

This chain uses TRBV3-1 (or the pseudogene TRBV3-2) with TRBJ1-2, with D maybe TRBD1 (5 bases). Trimming took 0 bases from V and 2 from J, leaving 10 bases between them. In germline, CDR1 is LGHDT, CDR2 YNNKEL (reference sequence). The CDR3 is made up of 15 amino acids. The CDR3 is CASSQEGTLNYGYTF. The CDR3 nucleotides read TGTGCCAGCAGCCAAGAAGGGACGTTAAACTATGGCTACACCTTC.

This clone was seen many times. The V gene is TRBV3-1 (or the pseudogene TRBV3-2), the J gene TRBJ2-3, with 13 bases identical to TRBD2. Germline CDR1 is LGHDT and CDR2 is YNNKEL (reference sequence). V lost 1 base, J lost 3 bases, and 7 bases stayed unmatched. The CDR3 sequence is 18 residues long. Written as DNA, the CDR3 is TGTGCCAGCAGCCAAGTACTAGCGGGGGGGCGGGTGACAGATACGCAGTATTTT. It is translated as CASSQVLAGGRVTDTQYF.

The chain has TRBV30 and TRBJ1-6; the D is unclear. CDR3 length: 14 amino acids. Per the germline V gene, CDR1 is GTSNPN and CDR2 is SVGIG (reference sequence). Trimming removed 3 bases at V and 7 bases at J, with 13 bases between. CDR3 residues: CAWRHSSRNSPLHF. DNA for the CDR3: TGTGCCTGGAGGCACAGCTCAAGAAATTCACCCCTCCACTTT. Full variable domain (outside the CDR3, taken from reference TRBV30 and TRBJ1-6): SQTIHQWPATLVQPVGSPLSLECTVEGTSNPNLYWYRQAAGRGLQLLFYSVGIGQISSEVPQNLSASRPQDRQFILSSKKLLLSDSGFYLCAWRHSSRNSPLHFGNGTRLTVT.

The gene calls are TRBV19 and TRBJ2-7; D is possibly TRBD1 or TRBD2 (5 bases each). This CDR3 contains 13 residues. Trimming pared 4 bases from V and 9 bases from J, leaving 16 bases between. CDR1 LNHDA and CDR2 SQIVND come from the germline V gene (reference sequence). The DNA of the CDR3 is TGTGCCAGTAGTACCTCCGGGACCCCTGGGCAGTACTTC. Translating gives CASSTSGTPGQYF.

The gene calls are TRBV20-1 and TRBJ1-5, with 9 bases identical to TRBD1. CDR1 is DFQATT, CDR2 SNEGSKA, per germline (reference sequence). Losses at the gene ends were 3 bases for V and 2 bases for J; bases not matched to a gene: 5. This CDR3 comprises 15 residues. The CDR3 here is CSASTGGGRNQPQHF. The CDR3 nucleotides read TGCAGTGCTAGTACAGGGGGCGGGCGCAATCAGCCCCAGCATTTT.

J is TRBJ1-2 and V is TRBV4-2; D is undetermined. The CDR3 sequence is 16 residues long. V dropped 0 bases and J dropped 0 bases, with 11 bases sitting between them. Germline V gives CDR1 LGHNA, CDR2 YNFKEQ. The CDR3 region is CASSQDRRVPNYGYTF. The DNA of the CDR3 is TGTGCCAGCAGCCAAGACCGTCGTGTACCTAACTATGGCTACACCTTC.

This chain joins TRBV11-3 and TRBJ2-3, with 8 positions matching TRBD2. The germline CDR1 and CDR2 sequences are SGHNT and YENEEA. This CDR3 has 15 amino acids. After removal of 5 bases from V and 4 bases from J, the junction contained 8 bases not matched to a gene. CDR3 region: CASSQGSGGSDTQYF. CDR3 bases: TGTGCCAGCAGCCAAGGATCGGGGGGGTCAGATACGCAGTATTTT.

The rearrangement uses TRBV12-3 or TRBV12-4 and TRBJ2-5; 7 bases are shared with TRBD2. CDR3 length: 13 amino acids. Trimming cost V 8 bases and J 1 base; bases outside gene matches: 4. DNA for the CDR3: TGTGCCAGCGGACTAGGGTCCCAAGAGACCCAGTACTTC. The encoded protein is CASGLGSQETQYF.